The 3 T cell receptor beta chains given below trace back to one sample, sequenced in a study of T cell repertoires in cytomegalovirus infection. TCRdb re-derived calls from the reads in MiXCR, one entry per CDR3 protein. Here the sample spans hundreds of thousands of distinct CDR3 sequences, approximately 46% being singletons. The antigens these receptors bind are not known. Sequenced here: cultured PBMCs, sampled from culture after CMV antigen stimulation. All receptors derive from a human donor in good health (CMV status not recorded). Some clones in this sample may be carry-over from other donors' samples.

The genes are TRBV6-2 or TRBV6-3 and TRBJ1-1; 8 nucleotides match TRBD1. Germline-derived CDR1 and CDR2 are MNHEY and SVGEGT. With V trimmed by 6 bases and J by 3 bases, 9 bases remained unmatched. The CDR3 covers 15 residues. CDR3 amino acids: CASRPTGGSDTEAFF. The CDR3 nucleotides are TGTGCCAGCAGACCCACAGGGGGTTCGGACACTGAAGCTTTCTTT.

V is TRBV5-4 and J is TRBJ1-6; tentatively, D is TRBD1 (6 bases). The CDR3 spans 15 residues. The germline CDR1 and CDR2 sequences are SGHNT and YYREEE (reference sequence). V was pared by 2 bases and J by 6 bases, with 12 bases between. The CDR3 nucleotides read TGTGCCAGCAGCTTTACCCCCAGGGGTAATTCACCCCTCCACTTT. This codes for CASSFTPRGNSPLHF.

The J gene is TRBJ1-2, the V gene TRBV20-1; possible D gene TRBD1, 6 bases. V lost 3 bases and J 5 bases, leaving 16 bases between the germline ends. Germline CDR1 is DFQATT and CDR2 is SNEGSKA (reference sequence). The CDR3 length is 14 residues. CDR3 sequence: CSASVQGRGYGYTF. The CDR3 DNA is TGCAGTGCTAGTGTCCAGGGCAGGGGTTATGGCTACACCTTC.